This T cell receptor (beta chain) originates from a study of T cell repertoires in cytomegalovirus infection. TCRdb processed the reads anew with MiXCR; each CDR3 protein has one entry. This sample has over 120,000 distinct CDR3 sequences, with over 25% found just once. This clonotype was recorded at least ten times. Antigen specificity is unknown. General study findings and limits: Totalled public TCR beta family frequency picked out people who carried CMV plus the relevant HLA. CMV-specific TCR beta clonotypes restricted by HLA-C were the ones dominating the ex vivo response.

Germline assignment: CDR1 SGHDT and CDR2 YYEEEE. Trimming at V came to 0 bases and at J to 2 bases, leaving 12 bases not matched to a gene. The CDR3 runs 18 residues. The chain employs TRBV5-6 and TRBJ2-3; 7 bases agree with TRBD1. The sample here was CD8+ T cells from cultured PBMCs, taken from culture after CMV antigen stimulation. The receptor was derived from a human donor in good health (CMV status not recorded). Some clones in this sample may be carry-over from other donors' samples. The CDR3 loop is CASSLGRLGQANTDTQYF. DNA for the CDR3: TGTGCCAGCAGCTTGGGGAGACTTGGACAGGCTAACACAGATACGCAGTATTTT.